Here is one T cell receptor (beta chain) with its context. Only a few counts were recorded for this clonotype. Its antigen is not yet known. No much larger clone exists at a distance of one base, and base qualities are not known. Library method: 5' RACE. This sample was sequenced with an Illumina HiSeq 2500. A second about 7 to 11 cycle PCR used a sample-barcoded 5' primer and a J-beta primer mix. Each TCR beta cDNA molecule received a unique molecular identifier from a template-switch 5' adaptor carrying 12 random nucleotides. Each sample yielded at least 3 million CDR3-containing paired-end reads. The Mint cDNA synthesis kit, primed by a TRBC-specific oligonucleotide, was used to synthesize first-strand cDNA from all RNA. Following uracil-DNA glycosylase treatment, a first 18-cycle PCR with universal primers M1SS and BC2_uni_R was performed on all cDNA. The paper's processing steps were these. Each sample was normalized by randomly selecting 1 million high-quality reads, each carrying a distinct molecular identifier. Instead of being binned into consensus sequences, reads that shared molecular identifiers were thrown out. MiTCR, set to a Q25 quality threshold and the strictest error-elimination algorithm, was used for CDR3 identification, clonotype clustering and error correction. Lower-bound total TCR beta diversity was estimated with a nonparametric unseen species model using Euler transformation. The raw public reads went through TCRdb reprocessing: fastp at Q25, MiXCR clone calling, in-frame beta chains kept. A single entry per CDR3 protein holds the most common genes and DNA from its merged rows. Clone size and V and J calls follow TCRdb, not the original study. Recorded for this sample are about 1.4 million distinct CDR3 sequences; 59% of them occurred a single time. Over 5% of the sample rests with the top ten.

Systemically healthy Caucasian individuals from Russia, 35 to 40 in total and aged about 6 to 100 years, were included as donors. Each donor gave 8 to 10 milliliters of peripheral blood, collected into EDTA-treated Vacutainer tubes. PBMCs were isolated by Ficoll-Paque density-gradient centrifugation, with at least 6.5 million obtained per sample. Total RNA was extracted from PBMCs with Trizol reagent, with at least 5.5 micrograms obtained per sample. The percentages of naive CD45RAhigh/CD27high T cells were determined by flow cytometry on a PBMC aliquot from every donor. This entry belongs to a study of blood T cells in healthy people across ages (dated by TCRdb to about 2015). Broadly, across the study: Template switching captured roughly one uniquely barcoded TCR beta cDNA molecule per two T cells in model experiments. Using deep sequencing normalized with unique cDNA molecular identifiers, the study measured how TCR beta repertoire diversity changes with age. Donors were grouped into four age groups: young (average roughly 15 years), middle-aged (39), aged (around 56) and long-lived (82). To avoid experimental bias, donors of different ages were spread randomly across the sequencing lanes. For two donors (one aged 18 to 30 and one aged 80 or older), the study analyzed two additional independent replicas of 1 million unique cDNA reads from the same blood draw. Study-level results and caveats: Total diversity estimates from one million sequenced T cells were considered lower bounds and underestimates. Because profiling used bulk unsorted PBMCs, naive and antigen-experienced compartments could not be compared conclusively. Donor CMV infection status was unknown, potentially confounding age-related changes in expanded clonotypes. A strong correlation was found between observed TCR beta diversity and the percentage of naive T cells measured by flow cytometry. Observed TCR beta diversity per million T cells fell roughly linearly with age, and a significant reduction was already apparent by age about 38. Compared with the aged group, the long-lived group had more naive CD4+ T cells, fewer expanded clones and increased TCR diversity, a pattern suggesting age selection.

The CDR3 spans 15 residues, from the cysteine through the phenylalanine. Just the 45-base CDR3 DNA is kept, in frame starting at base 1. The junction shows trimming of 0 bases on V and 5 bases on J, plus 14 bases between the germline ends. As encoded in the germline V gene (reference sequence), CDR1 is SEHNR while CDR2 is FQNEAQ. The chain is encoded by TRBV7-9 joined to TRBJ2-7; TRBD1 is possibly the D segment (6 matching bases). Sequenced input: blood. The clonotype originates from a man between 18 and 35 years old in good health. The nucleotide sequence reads TGTGCCAGCAGCTTAGCCCGAACAGGGATCAACGAGCAGTACTTC. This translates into CASSLARTGINEQYF.